Listed below are T cell receptor beta chains from one sample, sequenced in a study of T-cell reconstitution after alpha-beta-depleted transplantation in children. From the PCR reads, TCRdb called clonotypes with MiXCR, one entry per CDR3 protein. The table includes fewer than 450,000 distinct CDR3 sequences, about 16% detected once. Sample: PBMCs, mostly from graft donor cells, taken 360 days after TCRalphabeta/CD19-depleted stem cell transplant. The source is a male patient between 2 and 9 years old who had a stem cell transplant for acute lymphoblastic leukemia, so the T cells may come from the graft donor. CDR3s include the opening cysteine and the closing phenylalanine or tryptophan. Clone sizes are given selectively: once, few, many, or a class where the clone is expanded.

abundance	v_gene	CDR3aa
many	TRBV5-6	CASGVASSSYEQYF
NA	TRBV15	CATSREGGWDSPLHF
few	TRBV18	CASSLTMAPNEQFF
NA	TRBV7-2	CASSLSQASSYEQYF
NA	TRBV20-1	CSAWRARLAGEVGYNEQFF
few	TRBV4-1	CASSPGGRWGVRTDTQYF
few	TRBV30	CAWNRDYTDTQYF
NA	TRBV4-1	CASSQGGSSYEQYF
NA	TRBV4-3	CASSRILAGEGTDTQYF
many	TRBV6-2/TRBV6-3	CASSSETGQLYEQYF
many	TRBV12-3/TRBV12-4	CASSLISWADTQYF
few	TRBV29-1	CSVVGQGSYGYTF
few	TRBV18	CASSPRGTSPNTGELFF
NA	TRBV29-1	CSVGAGGNTEAFF
NA	TRBV27	CASSSGSKFLSYNEQFF
few	TRBV6-5	CASSYGPSRDRVQNTGELFF
NA	TRBV28	CASTYRALMDKLFF
NA	TRBV5-4	CASSSGGTSGSWTDTQYF
few	TRBV6-1	CASNKGLSTDTQYF
many	TRBV11-2	CASSLDRVEGEQYF
NA	TRBV9	CASSVGDRGYEQYF
NA	TRBV4-1	CASSQLSYNEQFF
NA	TRBV6-2/TRBV6-3	CASSPQGTRSSYEQYF
few	TRBV12-5	CASATTGTYNEQFF
many	TRBV29-1	CSVDRGYEQYF
few	TRBV20-1	CSAPGASGSTDTQYF